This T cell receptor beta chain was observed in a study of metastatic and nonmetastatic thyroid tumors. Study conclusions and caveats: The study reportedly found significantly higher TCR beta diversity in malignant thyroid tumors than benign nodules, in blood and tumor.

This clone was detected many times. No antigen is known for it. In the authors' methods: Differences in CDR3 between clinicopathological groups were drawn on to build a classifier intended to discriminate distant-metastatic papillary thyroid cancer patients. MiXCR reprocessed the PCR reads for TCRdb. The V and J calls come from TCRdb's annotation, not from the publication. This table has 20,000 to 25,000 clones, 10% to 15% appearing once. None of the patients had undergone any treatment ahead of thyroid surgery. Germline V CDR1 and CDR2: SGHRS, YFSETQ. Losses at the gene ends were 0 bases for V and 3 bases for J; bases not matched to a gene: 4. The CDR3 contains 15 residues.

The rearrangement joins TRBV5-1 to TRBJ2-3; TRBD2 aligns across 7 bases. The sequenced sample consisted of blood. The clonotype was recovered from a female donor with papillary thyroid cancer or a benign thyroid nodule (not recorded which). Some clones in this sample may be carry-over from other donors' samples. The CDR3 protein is CASSLVRGSTDTQYF. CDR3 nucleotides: TGCGCCAGCAGCTTGGTGCGCGGGAGTACAGATACGCAGTATTTT.